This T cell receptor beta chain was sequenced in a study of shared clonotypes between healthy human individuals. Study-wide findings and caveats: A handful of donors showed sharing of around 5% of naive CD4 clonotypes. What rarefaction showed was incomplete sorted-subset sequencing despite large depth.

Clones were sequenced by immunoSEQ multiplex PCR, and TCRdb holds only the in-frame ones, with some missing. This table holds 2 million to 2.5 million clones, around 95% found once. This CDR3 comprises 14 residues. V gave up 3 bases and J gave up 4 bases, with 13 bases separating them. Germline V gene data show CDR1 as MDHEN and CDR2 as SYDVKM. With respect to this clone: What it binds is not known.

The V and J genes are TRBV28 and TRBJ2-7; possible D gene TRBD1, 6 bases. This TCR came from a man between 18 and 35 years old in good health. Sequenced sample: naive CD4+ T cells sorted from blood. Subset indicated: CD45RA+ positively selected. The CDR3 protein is CASSFGTFEYEQYF. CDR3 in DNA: TGTGCCAGCAGTTTCGGGACATTCGAGTACGAGCAGTACTTC. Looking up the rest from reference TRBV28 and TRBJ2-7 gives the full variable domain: DVKVTQSSRYLVKRTGEKVFLECVQDMDHENMFWYRQDPGLGLRLIYFSYDVKMKEKGDIPEGYSVSREKKERFSLILESASTNQTSMYLCASSFGTFEYEQYFGPGTRLTVT.